These T cell receptor beta chains were read from a single sample in a study of T-cell reconstitution after alpha-beta-depleted transplantation in children. TCRdb itself ran the PCR reads through MiXCR, one entry per CDR3 protein. There are fewer than 200,000 distinct CDR3 sequences in the sample; roughly 6.8% occur only once, and approximately 2.9% lies in the top ten. The sequencing used PBMCs from the stem cell graft donor, collected from the stem cell graft. Receptor source: a human donor who donated a stem cell graft to a child with Wiskott-Aldrich syndrome. CDR3s include the opening cysteine and the closing phenylalanine or tryptophan. The D gene is left open where the match is weak. Rows may omit the clone size; those that give it use once, few, many or a size class.

TRBV29-1	TRBJ2-2	many	.	14	CSVVVWTNTGELFF	TGCAGCGTTGTGGTCTGGACGAACACCGGGGAGCTGTTTTTT
TRBV25-1	TRBJ1-5	many	.	14	CATQETGFNQPQHF	TGTGCCACTCAAGAGACGGGCTTCAATCAGCCCCAGCATTTT
TRBV24-1	TRBJ2-3	many	TRBD1	13	CATRDRDTDTQYF	TGTGCCACCAGGGACAGGGACACAGATACGCAGTATTTT
TRBV29-1	TRBJ1-1	many	.	12	CSVGGVNTEAFF	TGCAGCGTTGGGGGGGTGAACACTGAAGCTTTCTTT
TRBV20-1	TRBJ2-7	many	.	13	CSARSANYYEQYF	TGCAGTGCTAGGTCGGCCAATTACTACGAGCAGTACTTC
TRBV5-1	TRBJ2-6	many	TRBD1	18	CASSLLGDRGSGANVLTF	TGCGCCAGCAGCTTGTTAGGGGACAGGGGCTCTGGGGCCAACGTCCTGACTTTC
TRBV20-1	TRBJ2-7	.	.	15	CSAPYVGGLSYEQYF	TGCAGTGCTCCATACGTCGGCGGACTCTCCTACGAGCAGTACTTC
TRBV5-1	TRBJ1-1	.	.	13	CASSLGKAAEAFF	TGCGCCAGCAGCTTGGGCAAAGCGGCTGAAGCTTTCTTT
TRBV6-1	TRBJ2-5	few	.	17	CASSKARPGTAQETQYF	TGTGCCAGCAGCAAAGCACGACCCGGGACGGCTCAAGAGACCCAGTACTTC
TRBV5-1	TRBJ1-2	many	.	13	CASSLERGLGYTF	TGCGCCAGCAGCTTGGAACGGGGGCTCGGCTACACCTTC
TRBV13	TRBJ2-1	many	.	15	CASSLGKGSYNEQFF	TGTGCCAGCAGCTTAGGGAAGGGCTCCTACAATGAGCAGTTCTTC
TRBV3-1	TRBJ2-4	.	.	12	CASSRSLGIQYF	TGTGCCAGCAGCCGTTCCCTCGGCATTCAGTACTTC
TRBV24-1	TRBJ2-3	many	.	16	CATSESQTSRVDTQYF	TGTGCCACCAGTGAATCCCAAACTAGCCGCGTGGATACGCAGTATTTT